These 17 T cell receptor beta chains were sequenced from one sample in a study of T cell responses to AZD1222 COVID-19 vaccine. Only in-frame clones appear in the TCRdb table, and some are missing; sequencing was by immunoSEQ multiplex PCR. The table includes about 57,000 clones, 85% detected once. Sequencing was performed on peripheral blood, taken on day 0 of AZD1222 vaccination. These receptors came from an adult in good health.

V usage is TRBV5-1 and J usage is TRBJ1-1; D not certain. The CDR3 is made up of 15 amino acids. Germline values: CDR1 SGHRS, CDR2 YFSETQ. The V end lost 4 bases, the J end lost 1 base, and 14 bases lay between the germline ends. The CDR3 DNA follows: TGCGCCAGCAGCCACCGGGCTCTTCGGAACACTGAAGCTTTCTTT. Translating gives CASSHRALRNTEAFF.

This chain connects TRBV6-5 to TRBJ1-5; 7 bases agree with TRBD1. This CDR3 has 15 amino acids. The V gene's germline CDR1 is MNHEY and CDR2 SVGAGI. The J segment lost 7 bases and the V segment lost 5 bases, leaving 11 bases of the junction unmatched. The CDR3 nucleotides are TGTGCCAGCAGTCCCATGGTAGGGGGCGGACAGCCCCAGCATTTT. It is translated as CASSPMVGGGQPQHF.

The V and J genes are TRBV5-6 and TRBJ1-1, with 9 bases identical to TRBD1. CDR1 is SGHDT and CDR2 is YYEEEE in the germline V gene. After removal of 5 bases from V and 1 base from J, the junction contained 9 bases not matched to a gene. The CDR3 loop spans 16 amino acids. In nucleotides, the CDR3 is TGTGCCAGCAGGCGGACCGGGACAGGGCCGAACACTGAAGCTTTCTTT. Its translation: CASRRTGTGPNTEAFF.

This chain links TRBV5-6 with TRBJ2-1, with TRBD1 identical over 7 bases. The CDR3 totals 15 residues. J gave up 5 bases and V 0 bases, and 5 bases lay outside the gene matches. Germline V lookup: CDR1 SGHDT, CDR2 YYEEEE. CDR3 region: CASSLEQGRNNEQFF. The CDR3 region has the DNA TGTGCCAGCAGCTTGGAACAGGGGCGAAACAATGAGCAGTTCTTC.

The genes are TRBV9 and TRBJ2-3; perhaps TRBD2 as D (5 bases). The V end lost 4 bases, the J end lost 11 bases, and 14 bases lay between the germline ends. The CDR3 is 12 amino acids. CDR1 and CDR2 from the germline V gene are SGDLS and YYNGEE. CDR3: CASSSPGEWQYF. The DNA of the CDR3 is TGTGCCAGCAGCTCGCCCGGGGAGTGGCAGTATTTT.

The rearrangement joins TRBV5-1 to TRBJ2-1, with D unresolved. With 6 bases removed from V and 5 bases from J, the gap between germline ends came to 15 bases. CDR3 length equals 14 residues. Germline V gene lookup returns CDR1 SGHRS and CDR2 YFSETQ. CDR3 DNA sequence: TGCGCCAGCAACACTGGGATGACGAACAATGAGCAGTTCTTC. Its translation is CASNTGMTNNEQFF. Combining the CDR3 with reference TRBV5-1 and TRBJ2-1 gives the whole variable domain KAGVTQTPRYLIKTRGQQVTLSCSPISGHRSVSWYQQTPGQGLQFLFEYFSETQRNKGNFPGRFSGRQFSNSRSEMNVSTLELGDSALYLCASNTGMTNNEQFFGPGTRLTVL.

The rearrangement uses TRBV9 and TRBJ2-7, with TRBD1 matching over 7 bases. The V and J ends lost 0 bases and 5 bases, in that order; junction bases with no gene match: 8. Germline assignment: CDR1 SGDLS and CDR2 YYNGEE. The CDR3 covers 15 residues. Here the CDR3 DNA reads TGTGCCAGCAGCGTAGATACAGGGGTAATTGACGAGCAGTACTTC. Amino acids: CASSVDTGVIDEQYF.

The chain is built from TRBV6-5 and TRBJ2-2, with 11 nucleotides matching TRBD2. J gave up 5 bases and V 7 bases, and 6 bases lay outside the gene matches. The CDR3 length is 15 residues. Germline CDR1 and CDR2: MNHEY and SVGAGI. The CDR3 region is CASKTSGAGTGELFF. The CDR3 coding sequence is TGTGCCAGCAAGACTAGCGGGGCTGGGACCGGGGAGCTGTTTTTT.

V usage is TRBV19 and J usage is TRBJ1-1; TRBD1 matches at 10 bases. With 3 bases clipped from V and 5 bases from J, the junction kept 12 bases outside the gene matches. Germline V gives CDR1 LNHDA, CDR2 SQIVND (reference sequence). This CDR3 is built from 17 residues. As DNA, the CDR3 is TGTGCCAGTAGTATCAATTTAATGGGACAGGGGTTAACTGAAGCTTTCTTT. It specifies CASSINLMGQGLTEAFF.

This clone has more than one count but fewer than ten. The V and J genes are TRBV2 and TRBJ1-5; TRBD1 might be the D (6 bases). Between the trimmed V and J ends, which lost 5 bases and 3 bases, there was a span of 11 bases. Germline V lookup: CDR1 SNHLY, CDR2 FYNNEI. The CDR3 has 14 residues. The CDR3: CASSQGRINQPQHF. In DNA form, the CDR3 reads TGTGCCAGCAGTCAGGGGCGAATCAATCAGCCCCAGCATTTT. The full variable domain, completed using reference TRBV2 and TRBJ1-5, is EPEVTQTPSHQVTQMGQEVILRCVPISNHLYFYWYRQILGQKVEFLVSFYNNEISEKSEIFDDQFSVERPDGSNFTLKIRSTKLEDSAMYFCASSQGRINQPQHFGDGTRLSIL.

The rearrangement joins TRBV2 to TRBJ1-2, with 8 bases lining up with TRBD1. This CDR3 has 13 residues. With 5 bases clipped from V and 8 bases from J, the junction kept 7 bases outside the gene matches. CDR1 and CDR2 from the germline V gene are SNHLY and FYNNEI. The CDR3 protein is CASSLDRVGGYTF. CDR3 nucleotides: TGTGCCAGCAGTCTGGACAGGGTGGGCGGCTACACCTTC.

The CDR3 here is CASSPNRQSPYGYTF. The CDR3 DNA reads as TGTGCCAGCTCACCAAATCGGCAGAGCCCCTATGGCTACACCTTC. This chain uses TRBV18 with TRBJ1-2; no definite D call. The germline CDR1 and CDR2 sequences are KGHSH and LQKENI. V lost 2 bases and J 4 bases, leaving 14 bases between the germline ends. The CDR3 consists of 15 residues.

This clone was detected a few times. V is TRBV5-5 and J is TRBJ2-7, with D maybe TRBD2 (5 bases). Germline V gives CDR1 SGHKS, CDR2 YYEKEE (reference sequence). This CDR3 comprises 12 residues. Trimming stripped 4 bases from V and 2 bases from J, with 7 bases between. CDR3 sequence: CASSRTAYEQYF. In DNA form, the CDR3 reads TGTGCCAGCAGCAGGACTGCCTACGAGCAGTACTTC.

The chain links TRBV19 to TRBJ2-1; TRBD1 or TRBD2 may be the D gene (6 bases each). The germline CDR1 and CDR2 sequences are LNHDA and SQIVND (reference sequence). The CDR3 consists of 17 residues. Between the trimmed V and J ends, which lost 4 bases and 0 bases, there was a span of 16 bases. The DNA of the CDR3 is TGTGCCAGTAGTACTCTCGGGGGCCTCAGCTCCTACAATGAGCAGTTCTTC. It encodes CASSTLGGLSSYNEQFF.

This clone came up once. The rearrangement joins TRBV6-1 to TRBJ1-1; possible D gene TRBD1, 5 bases. The V and J ends lost 2 bases and 3 bases respectively, with 10 bases between them. The CDR3 runs to 14 residues. Germline CDR1 reads MNHNS; CDR2 reads SASEGT. The CDR3 DNA is TGTGCCAGCAGTGAACCGGGGCGGGACACTGAAGCTTTCTTT. Protein sequence: CASSEPGRDTEAFF.

V is TRBV4-2 and J is TRBJ1-2; D is unresolved. Germline V lookup: CDR1 LGHNA, CDR2 YNFKEQ. The V and J ends lost 0 bases and 5 bases respectively, with 13 bases between them. The CDR3 covers 15 residues. The CDR3 is CASSQEMGSFYGYTF. The CDR3 nucleotides are TGTGCCAGCAGCCAAGAGATGGGAAGCTTTTATGGCTACACCTTC.

J is TRBJ2-3 and V is TRBV6-5, with D perhaps TRBD1 (6 bases). The CDR3 is made up of 15 amino acids. Germline CDR1 reads MNHEY; CDR2 reads SVGAGI. The germline V and J ends were trimmed by 0 bases and 6 bases, with 13 bases remaining between them. The CDR3 sequence: CASSYSGTPFDTQYF. CDR3 coding DNA: TGTGCCAGCAGTTACTCAGGGACACCTTTTGATACGCAGTATTTT.